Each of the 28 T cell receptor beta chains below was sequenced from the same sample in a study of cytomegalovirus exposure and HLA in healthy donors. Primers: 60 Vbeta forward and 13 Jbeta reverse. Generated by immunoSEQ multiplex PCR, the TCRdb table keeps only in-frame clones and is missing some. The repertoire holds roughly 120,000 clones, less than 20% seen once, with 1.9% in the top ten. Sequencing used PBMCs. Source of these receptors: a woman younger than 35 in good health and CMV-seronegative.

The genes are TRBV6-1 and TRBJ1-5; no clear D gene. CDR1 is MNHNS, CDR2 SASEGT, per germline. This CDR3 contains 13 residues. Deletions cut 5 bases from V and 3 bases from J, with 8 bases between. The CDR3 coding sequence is TGTGCCAGCAGTCGCGGTTACAATCAGCCCCAGCATTTT. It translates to CASSRGYNQPQHF.

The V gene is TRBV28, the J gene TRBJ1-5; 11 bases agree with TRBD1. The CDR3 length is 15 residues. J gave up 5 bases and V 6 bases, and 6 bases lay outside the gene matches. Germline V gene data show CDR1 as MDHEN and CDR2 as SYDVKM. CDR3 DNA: TGTGCCAGCAGCCCCTCGGACAGGGGGCATCAGCCCCAGCATTTT. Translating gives CASSPSDRGHQPQHF.

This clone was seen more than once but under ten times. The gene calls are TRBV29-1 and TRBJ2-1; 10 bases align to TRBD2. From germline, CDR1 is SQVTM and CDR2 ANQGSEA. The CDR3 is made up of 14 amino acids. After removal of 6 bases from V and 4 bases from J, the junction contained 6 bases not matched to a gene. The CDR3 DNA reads TGCAGCGTCCTCGCTAGCGGGAGTTACAATGAGCAGTTCTTC. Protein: CSVLASGSYNEQFF.

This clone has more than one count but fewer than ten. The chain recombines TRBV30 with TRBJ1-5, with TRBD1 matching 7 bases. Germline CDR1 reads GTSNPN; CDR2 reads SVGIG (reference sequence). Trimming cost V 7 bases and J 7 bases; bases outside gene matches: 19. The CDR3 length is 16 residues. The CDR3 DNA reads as TGTGCCTACGGGAAGAGGGGGCGACTCGCTGGCCAGCCCCAGCATTTT. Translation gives CAYGKRGRLAGQPQHF.

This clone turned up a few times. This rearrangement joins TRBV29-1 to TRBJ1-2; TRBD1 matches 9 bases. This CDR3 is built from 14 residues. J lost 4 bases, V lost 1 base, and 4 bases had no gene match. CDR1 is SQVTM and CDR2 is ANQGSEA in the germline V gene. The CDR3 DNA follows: TGCAGCGTTGAAGGAGGGGGACAGGGCTATGGCTACACCTTC. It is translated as CSVEGGGQGYGYTF. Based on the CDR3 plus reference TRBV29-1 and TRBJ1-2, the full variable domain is SAVISQKPSRDICQRGTSLTIQCQVDSQVTMMFWYRQQPGQSLTLIATANQGSEATYESGFVIDKFPISRPNLTFSTLTVSNMSPEDSSIYLCSVEGGGQGYGYTFGSGTRLTVV.

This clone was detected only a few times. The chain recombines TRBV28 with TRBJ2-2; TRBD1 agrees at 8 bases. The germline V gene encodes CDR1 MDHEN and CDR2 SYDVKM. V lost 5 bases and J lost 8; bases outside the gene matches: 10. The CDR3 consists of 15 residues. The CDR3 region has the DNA TGTGCCAGCAGTCGGTCGGACAGGGTTGGAGGGGAGCTGTTTTTT. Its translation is CASSRSDRVGGELFF.

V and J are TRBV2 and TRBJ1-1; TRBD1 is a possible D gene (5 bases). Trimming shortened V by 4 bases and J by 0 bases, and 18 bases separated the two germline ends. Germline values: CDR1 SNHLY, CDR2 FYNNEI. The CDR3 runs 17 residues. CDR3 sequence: CASSGNRRTSVNTEAFF. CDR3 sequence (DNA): TGTGCCAGCAGTGGTAACAGGCGGACATCAGTGAACACTGAAGCTTTCTTT.

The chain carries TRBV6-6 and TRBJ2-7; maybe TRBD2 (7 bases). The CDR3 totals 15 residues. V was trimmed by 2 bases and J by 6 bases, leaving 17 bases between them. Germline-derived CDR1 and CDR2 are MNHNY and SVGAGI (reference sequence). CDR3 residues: CASSYLGGAVGEQYF. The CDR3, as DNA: TGTGCCAGCAGTTACCTGGGGGGGGCGGTCGGCGAGCAGTACTTC.

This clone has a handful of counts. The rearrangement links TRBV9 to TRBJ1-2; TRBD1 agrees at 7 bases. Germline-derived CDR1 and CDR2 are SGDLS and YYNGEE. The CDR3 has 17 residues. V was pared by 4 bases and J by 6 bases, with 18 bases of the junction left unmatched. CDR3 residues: CASSPEAFRQGTNGYTF. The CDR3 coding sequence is TGTGCCAGCAGCCCCGAGGCCTTCCGACAGGGCACCAATGGCTACACCTTC. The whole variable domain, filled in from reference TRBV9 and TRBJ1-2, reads DSGVTQTPKHLITATGQRVTLRCSPRSGDLSVYWYQQSLDQGLQFLIQYYNGEERAKGNILERFSAQQFPDLHSELNLSSLELGDSALYFCASSPEAFRQGTNGYTFGSGTRLTVV.

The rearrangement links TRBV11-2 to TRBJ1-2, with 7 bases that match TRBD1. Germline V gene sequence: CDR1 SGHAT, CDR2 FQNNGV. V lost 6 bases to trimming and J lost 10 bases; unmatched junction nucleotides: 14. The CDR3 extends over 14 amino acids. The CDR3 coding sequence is TGTGCCAGCAGACCCCTCCGGGACAGACACAACTACACCTTC. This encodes CASRPLRDRHNYTF.

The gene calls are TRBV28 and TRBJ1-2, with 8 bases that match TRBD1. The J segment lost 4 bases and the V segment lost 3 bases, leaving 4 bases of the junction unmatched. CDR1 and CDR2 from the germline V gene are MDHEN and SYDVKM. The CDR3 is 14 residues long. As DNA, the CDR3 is TGTGCCAGCAGTTTCAGGGGGCTTCGCTATGGCTACACCTTC. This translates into CASSFRGLRYGYTF.

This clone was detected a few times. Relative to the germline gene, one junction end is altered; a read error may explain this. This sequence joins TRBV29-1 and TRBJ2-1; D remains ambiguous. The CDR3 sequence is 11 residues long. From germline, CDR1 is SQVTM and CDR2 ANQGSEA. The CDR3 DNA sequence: TGCAGCGTTGACAGTTACAGTGAGCAGTTCTTC. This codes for CSVDSYSEQFF.

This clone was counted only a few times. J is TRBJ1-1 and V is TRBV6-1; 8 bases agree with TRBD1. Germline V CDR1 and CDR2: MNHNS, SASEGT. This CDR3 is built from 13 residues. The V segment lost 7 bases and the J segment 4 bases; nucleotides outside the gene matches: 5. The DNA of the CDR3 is TGTGCCAGCAACACAGGGGGTAGCACTGAAGCTTTCTTT. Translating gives CASNTGGSTEAFF.

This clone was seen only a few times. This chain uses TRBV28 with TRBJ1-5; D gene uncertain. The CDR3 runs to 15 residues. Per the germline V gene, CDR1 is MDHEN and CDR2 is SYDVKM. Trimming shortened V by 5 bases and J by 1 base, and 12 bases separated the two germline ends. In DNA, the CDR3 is TGTGCCAGCAGTGCGCGGGTGAGCAGCAATCAGCCCCAGCATTTT. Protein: CASSARVSSNQPQHF.

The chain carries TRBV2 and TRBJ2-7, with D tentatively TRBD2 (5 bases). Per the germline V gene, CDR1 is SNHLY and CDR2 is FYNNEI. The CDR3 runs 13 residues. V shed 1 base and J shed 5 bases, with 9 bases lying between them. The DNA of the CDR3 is TGTGCCAGCAGTGAAGGAGGGTTGCACGAGCAGTACTTC. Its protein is CASSEGGLHEQYF.

DNA for the CDR3: TGTGCCAGCAGTTTGGGTGTTGGGGCACGACAGCCCCAGCATTTT. Protein: CASSLGVGARQPQHF. The chain employs TRBV28 and TRBJ1-5; TRBD1 is a possible D gene (5 bases). The CDR3 covers 15 residues. Germline V gene data show CDR1 as MDHEN and CDR2 as SYDVKM. Trimming took off 3 bases at V and 7 bases at J, with 16 bases between the two ends. Full variable domain (missing parts from reference TRBV28 and TRBJ1-5): DVKVTQSSRYLVKRTGEKVFLECVQDMDHENMFWYRQDPGLGLRLIYFSYDVKMKEKGDIPEGYSVSREKKERFSLILESASTNQTSMYLCASSLGVGARQPQHFGDGTRLSIL.

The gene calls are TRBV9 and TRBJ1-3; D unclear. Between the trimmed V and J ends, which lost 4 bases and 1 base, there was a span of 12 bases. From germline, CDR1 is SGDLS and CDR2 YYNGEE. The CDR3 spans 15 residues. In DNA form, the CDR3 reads TGTGCCAGCAGCCCCCGGATGACATCTGGAAACACCATATATTTT. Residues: CASSPRMTSGNTIYF.

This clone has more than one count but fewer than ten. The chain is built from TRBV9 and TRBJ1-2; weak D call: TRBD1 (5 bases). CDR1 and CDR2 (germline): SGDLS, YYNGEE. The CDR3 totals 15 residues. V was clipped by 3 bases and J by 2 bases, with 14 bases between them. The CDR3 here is CASSGDRPPNYGYTF. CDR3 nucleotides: TGTGCCAGCAGCGGCGACAGACCCCCGAACTATGGCTACACCTTC.

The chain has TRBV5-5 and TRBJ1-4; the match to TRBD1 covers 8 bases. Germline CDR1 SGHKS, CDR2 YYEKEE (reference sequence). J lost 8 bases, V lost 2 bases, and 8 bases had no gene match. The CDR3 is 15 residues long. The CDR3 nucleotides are TGTGCCAGCAGCTTTACAGGGGGAAGCGGGGAAAAACTGTTTTTT. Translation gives CASSFTGGSGEKLFF.

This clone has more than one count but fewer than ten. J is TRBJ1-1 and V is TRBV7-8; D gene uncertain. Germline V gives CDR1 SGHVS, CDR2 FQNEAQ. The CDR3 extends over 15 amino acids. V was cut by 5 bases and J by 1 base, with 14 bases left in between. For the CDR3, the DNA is TGTGCCAGCAGCCCAGACGGGAGAGCGAACACTGAAGCTTTCTTT. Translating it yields CASSPDGRANTEAFF.

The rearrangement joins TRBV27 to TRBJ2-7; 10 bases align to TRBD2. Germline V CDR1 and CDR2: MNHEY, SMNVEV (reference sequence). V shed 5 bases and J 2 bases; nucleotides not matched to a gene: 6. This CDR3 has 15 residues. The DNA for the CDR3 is TGTGCCAGCAGTAATGGACTAGCGGCTCCCTACGAGCAGTACTTC. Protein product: CASSNGLAAPYEQYF.

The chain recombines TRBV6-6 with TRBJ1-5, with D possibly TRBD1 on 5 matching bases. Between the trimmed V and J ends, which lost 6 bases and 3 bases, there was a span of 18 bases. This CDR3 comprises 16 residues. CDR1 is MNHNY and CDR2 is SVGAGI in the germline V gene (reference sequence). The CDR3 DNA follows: TGTGCCAGCAGGCCTCCCGAGGGAGGGGTCAATCAGCCCCAGCATTTT. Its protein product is CASRPPEGGVNQPQHF.

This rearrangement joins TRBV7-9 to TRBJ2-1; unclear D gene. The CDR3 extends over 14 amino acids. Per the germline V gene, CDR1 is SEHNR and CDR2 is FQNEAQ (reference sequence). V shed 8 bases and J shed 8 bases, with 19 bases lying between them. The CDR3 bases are TGTGCCAGCCTGGTGGTGGGCCCTGTGGATGAGCAGTTCTTC. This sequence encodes CASLVVGPVDEQFF. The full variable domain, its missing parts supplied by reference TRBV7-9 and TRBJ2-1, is DTGVSQNPRHKITKRGQNVTFRCDPISEHNRLYWYRQTLGQGPEFLTYFQNEAQLEKSRLLSDRFSAERPKGSFSTLEIQRTEQGDSAMYLCASLVVGPVDEQFFGPGTRLTVL.

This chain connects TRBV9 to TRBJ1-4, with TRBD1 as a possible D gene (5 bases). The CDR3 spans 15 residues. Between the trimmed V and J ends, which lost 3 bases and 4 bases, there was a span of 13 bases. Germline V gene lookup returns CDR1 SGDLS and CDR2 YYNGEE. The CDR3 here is CASSAPTVINEKLFF. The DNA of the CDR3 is TGTGCCAGCAGCGCACCGACAGTAATTAATGAAAAACTGTTTTTT.

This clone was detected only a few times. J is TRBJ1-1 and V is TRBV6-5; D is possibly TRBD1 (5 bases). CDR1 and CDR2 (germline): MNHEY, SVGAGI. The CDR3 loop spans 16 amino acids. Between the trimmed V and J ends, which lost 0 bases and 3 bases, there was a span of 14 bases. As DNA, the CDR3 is TGTGCCAGCAGTTACTCGGCGGGGCTCATAGACACTGAAGCTTTCTTT. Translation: CASSYSAGLIDTEAFF.

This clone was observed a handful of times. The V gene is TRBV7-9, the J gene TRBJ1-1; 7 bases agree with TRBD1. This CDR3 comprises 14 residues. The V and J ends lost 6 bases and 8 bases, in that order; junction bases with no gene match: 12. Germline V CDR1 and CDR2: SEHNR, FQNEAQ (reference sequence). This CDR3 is CASRSFTGEEEAFF. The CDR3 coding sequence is TGTGCCAGCAGATCTTTTACAGGGGAAGAGGAAGCTTTCTTT.

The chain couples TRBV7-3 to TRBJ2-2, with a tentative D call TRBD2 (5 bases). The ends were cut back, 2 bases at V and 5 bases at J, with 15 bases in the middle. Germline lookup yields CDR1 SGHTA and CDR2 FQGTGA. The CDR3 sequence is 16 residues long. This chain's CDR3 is CASSLGLSASTGELFF. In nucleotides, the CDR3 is TGTGCCAGCAGCTTAGGGCTTAGCGCTTCAACCGGGGAGCTGTTTTTT.

The CDR3 protein is CASNSAGGPANEQFF. The CDR3 DNA is TGTGCCAGCAATTCAGCGGGAGGGCCGGCTAATGAGCAGTTCTTC. This chain connects TRBV6-5 to TRBJ2-1; TRBD2 aligns across 10 bases. Germline lookup yields CDR1 MNHEY and CDR2 SVGAGI. V was clipped by 7 bases and J by 7 bases; unmatched bases: 10. The CDR3 contains 15 residues.